The rows below give T cell receptor beta chains drawn from one sample of a study of blood T cell repertoires in COVID-19. The data were produced by immunoSEQ multiplex PCR, yet TCRdb's version contains in-frame clones alone and is incomplete. The sample records roughly 250,000 clones, about 85% being singletons. The sequenced material came from PBMCs or T cells enriched from blood (not recorded which). The source of these receptors is a woman aged 25-40 years with acute COVID-19. Both conserved end residues are part of each CDR3. Fields, in order: V gene, CDR3 protein.

V gene: TRBV7-3; CDR3 protein: CASSRTKGDEQFF
V gene: TRBV6-1; CDR3 protein: CASSEQWRVRDSPLHF
V gene: TRBV2; CDR3 protein: CASSGRGRTYQDTQYF
V gene: TRBV4-1; CDR3 protein: CASSLAGGTPTGELFF
V gene: TRBV7-9; CDR3 protein: CASSFRSLATQETQYF
V gene: TRBV19; CDR3 protein: CASSPQDRADSGNTIYF
V gene: TRBV27; CDR3 protein: CASSSSSGQFNEQFF
V gene: TRBV4-3; CDR3 protein: CASSLSGDGDNEQFF
V gene: TRBV12-3/TRBV12-4; CDR3 protein: CASSLTSADTQYF
V gene: TRBV2; CDR3 protein: CASTMTSGPDNEQFF
V gene: TRBV5-1; CDR3 protein: CASSLTGKDDIQYF
V gene: TRBV19; CDR3 protein: CASHRGPLDPYGYTF
V gene: TRBV5-1; CDR3 protein: CASSGEGTEAFF
V gene: TRBV6-5; CDR3 protein: CASSYSGHSYEQYF
V gene: TRBV6-5; CDR3 protein: CASSSTGGINEKLFF
V gene: TRBV12-3/TRBV12-4; CDR3 protein: CASRGATEAFF
V gene: TRBV6-6; CDR3 protein: CASSDLAGALGNEQFF
V gene: TRBV7-2; CDR3 protein: CASSLGGLPEQFF
V gene: TRBV5-1; CDR3 protein: CASRPRTNGNTEAFF
V gene: TRBV11-2; CDR3 protein: CASSLGGVLNEQFF
V gene: TRBV4-1; CDR3 protein: CASSQDDRGQPQHF
V gene: TRBV24-1; CDR3 protein: CATSGQPSGELFF
V gene: TRBV7-9; CDR3 protein: CASSLQGYNYGYTF
V gene: TRBV3-1/TRBV3-2; CDR3 protein: CASSQGHGSGPTYEQYF
V gene: TRBV7-8; CDR3 protein: CASSRGAVNTGELFF
V gene: TRBV7-9; CDR3 protein: CASSLWPSRPGKNIQYF
V gene: TRBV2; CDR3 protein: CASSDTGVTQHF
V gene: TRBV6-2/TRBV6-3; CDR3 protein: CASSGQGAGGLAYNEQFF
V gene: TRBV4-1; CDR3 protein: CASSQDPGGNTIYF
V gene: TRBV27; CDR3 protein: CASSRLQGIGAGANVLTF
V gene: TRBV7-2; CDR3 protein: CASSRDSGADTQYF
V gene: TRBV27; CDR3 protein: CASSYNRGSGPYF
V gene: TRBV28; CDR3 protein: CASREVSAEAFF
V gene: TRBV3-1/TRBV3-2; CDR3 protein: CASSVGKQETQYF